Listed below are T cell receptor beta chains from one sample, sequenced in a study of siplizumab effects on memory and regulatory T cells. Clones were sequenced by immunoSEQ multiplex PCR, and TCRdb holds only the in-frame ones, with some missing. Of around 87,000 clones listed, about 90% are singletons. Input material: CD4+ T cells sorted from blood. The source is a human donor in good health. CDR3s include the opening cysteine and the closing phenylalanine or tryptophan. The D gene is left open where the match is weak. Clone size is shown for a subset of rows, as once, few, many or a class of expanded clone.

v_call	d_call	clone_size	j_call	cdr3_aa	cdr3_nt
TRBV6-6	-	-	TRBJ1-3	CASRQGGTGNTIYF	TGTGCCAGCAGGCAGGGAGGGACGGGAAACACCATATATTTT
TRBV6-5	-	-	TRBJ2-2	CASSYGGWTGELFF	TGTGCCAGCAGTTACGGGGGGTGGACCGGGGAGCTGTTTTTT
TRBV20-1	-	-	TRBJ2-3	CSARTTDTQYF	TGCAGTGCTAGGACCACAGATACGCAGTATTTT
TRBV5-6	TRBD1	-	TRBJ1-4	CASSLWTGDEKLFF	TGTGCCAGCAGCTTGTGGACAGGGGATGAAAAACTGTTTTTT
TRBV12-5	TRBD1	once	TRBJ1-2	CASGTGTGGYIYGYTF	TGTGCTAGTGGTACTGGGACAGGGGGCTACATCTATGGCTACACCTTC
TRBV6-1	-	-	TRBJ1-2	CASSRGYGYTF	TGTGCCAGCAGCCGAGGGTACGGCTACACCTTC
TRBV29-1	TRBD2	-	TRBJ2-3	CSVMTSGIPGDTQYF	TGCAGCGTCATGACTAGCGGGATCCCTGGAGATACGCAGTATTTT
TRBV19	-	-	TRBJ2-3	CASGGSDTQYF	TGTGCCAGCGGGGGATCCGATACGCAGTATTTT
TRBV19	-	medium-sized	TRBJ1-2	CASSIGSRGRYGYTF	TGTGCCAGTAGTATAGGTTCCAGGGGACGATATGGCTACACCTTC
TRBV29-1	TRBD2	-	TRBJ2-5	CSVATSGRPQETQYF	TGCAGCGTTGCTACTAGCGGGAGGCCTCAAGAGACCCAGTACTTC
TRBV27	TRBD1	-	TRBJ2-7	CASSFVTGGSYEQYF	TGTGCCAGCAGTTTTGTAACAGGGGGGAGTTACGAGCAGTACTTC
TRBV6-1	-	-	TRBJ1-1	CASSAGQNTEAFF	TGTGCCAGCAGTGCTGGACAGAACACTGAAGCTTTCTTT
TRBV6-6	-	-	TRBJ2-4	CASSYPGERAWNF	TGTGCCAGCAGTTACCCAGGGGAGAGGGCCTGGAACTTC
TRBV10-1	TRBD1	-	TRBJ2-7	CASSIKGRQGPYEQYF	TGCGCCAGTTCGATAAAGGGGAGACAGGGCCCCTACGAGCAGTACTTC
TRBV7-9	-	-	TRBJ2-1	CASSHTTNEQFF	TGTGCCAGCAGCCATACCACCAATGAGCAGTTCTTC
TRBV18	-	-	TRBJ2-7	CASSPGTAMEQYF	TGTGCCAGCTCACCCGGGACGGCTATGGAGCAGTACTTC
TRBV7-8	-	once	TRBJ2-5	CASSPRDFRETQYF	TGTGCCAGCAGCCCACGGGACTTCCGAGAGACCCAGTACTTC
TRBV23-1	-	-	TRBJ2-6	CASSQSLCGTLGSGANVLTF	TGCGCCAGCAGTCAATCCTTATGCGGGACCTTGGGCTCTGGGGCCAACGTCCTGACTTTC
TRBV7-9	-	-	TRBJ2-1	CASSLGSVPTPEQFF	TGTGCCAGCAGCTTAGGAAGCGTACCCACCCCCGAGCAGTTCTTC
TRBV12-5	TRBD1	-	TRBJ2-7	CASGLPGRTGYSYEQYF	TGTGCTAGTGGTTTGCCTGGTAGGACAGGTTACTCCTACGAGCAGTACTTC
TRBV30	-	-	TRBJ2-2	CAWSSRGTGELFF	TGTGCCTGGAGTAGCCGGGGCACCGGGGAGCTGTTTTTT
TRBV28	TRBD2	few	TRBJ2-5	CASTGGLAATGQETQYF	TGTGCCAGCACGGGTGGACTAGCGGCAACGGGACAAGAGACCCAGTACTTC
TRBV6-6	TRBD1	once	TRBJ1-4	CASSYLRQGTNEKLFF	TGTGCCAGCAGTTACCTCAGACAGGGGACTAATGAAAAACTGTTTTTT
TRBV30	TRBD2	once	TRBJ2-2	CACVKGGAGELFF	TGTGCCTGCGTTAAGGGAGGGGCCGGGGAGCTGTTTTTT
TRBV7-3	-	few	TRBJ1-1	CASSLDRPTNTEAFF	TGTGCCAGCAGCTTAGACAGACCCACGAACACTGAAGCTTTCTTT
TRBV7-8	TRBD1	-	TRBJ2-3	CASSLPGTGVPDTQYF	TGTGCCAGCAGCTTACCCGGGACAGGGGTTCCAGATACGCAGTATTTT
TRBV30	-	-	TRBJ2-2	CAWSQPRSGELFF	TGTGCCTGGAGCCAACCAAGATCCGGGGAGCTGTTTTTT
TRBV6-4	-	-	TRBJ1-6	CASSDPRGPLNSPLHF	TGTGCCAGCAGTGACCCTAGGGGCCCTCTTAATTCACCCCTCCACTTT
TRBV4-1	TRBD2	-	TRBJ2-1	CASSHAQGGASGSRNNEQFF	TGCGCCAGCAGCCACGCCCAGGGGGGGGCTAGCGGGAGCCGGAACAATGAGCAGTTCTTC
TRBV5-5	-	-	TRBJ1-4	CASSFAGWGPNEKLFF	TGTGCCAGCAGCTTTGCCGGCTGGGGCCCTAATGAAAAACTGTTTTTT
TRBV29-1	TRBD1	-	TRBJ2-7	CSVGQGSYEQYF	TGCAGCGTAGGACAGGGCTCCTACGAGCAGTACTTC
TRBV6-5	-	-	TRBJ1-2	CASSPDKNYGYTF	TGTGCCAGCAGTCCCGACAAGAACTATGGCTACACCTTC
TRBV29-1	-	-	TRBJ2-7	CSVTNRRNSYEQYF	TGCAGCGTTACCAACCGACGGAACTCCTACGAGCAGTACTTC
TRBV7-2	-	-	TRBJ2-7	CASSLETYEQYF	TGTGCCAGCAGCCTCGAAACCTACGAGCAGTACTTC
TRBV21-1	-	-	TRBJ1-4	CASSESPRDGNTNEKLFF	TGTGCCAGCAGCGAGAGCCCTAGGGACGGAAATACTAATGAAAAACTGTTTTTT
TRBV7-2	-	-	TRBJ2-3	CASSQKKGGVSDTQYF	TGTGCCAGCAGCCAGAAAAAAGGCGGAGTTTCAGATACGCAGTATTTT
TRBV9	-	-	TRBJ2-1	CASSVASGTLGEQFF	TGTGCCAGCAGCGTAGCCTCCGGGACCCTGGGGGAGCAGTTCTTC
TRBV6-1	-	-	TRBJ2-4	CASSGAPGNIQYF	TGTGCCAGCAGTGGGGCCCCCGGGAACATTCAGTACTTC
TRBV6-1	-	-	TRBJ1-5	CASSEGHWSNQPQHF	TGTGCCAGCAGTGAGGGACATTGGAGCAATCAGCCCCAGCATTTT
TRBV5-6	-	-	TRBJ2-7	CASSPSGLSYEQYF	TGTGCCAGCAGCCCAAGTGGGCTCTCCTACGAGCAGTACTTC
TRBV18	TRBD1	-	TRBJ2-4	CASSPSDRANIQYF	TGTGCCAGCTCACCATCAGACAGGGCGAACATTCAGTACTTC
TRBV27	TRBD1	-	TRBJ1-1	CASSWADRAFTEAFF	TGTGCCAGCAGTTGGGCTGACAGGGCTTTCACTGAAGCTTTCTTT